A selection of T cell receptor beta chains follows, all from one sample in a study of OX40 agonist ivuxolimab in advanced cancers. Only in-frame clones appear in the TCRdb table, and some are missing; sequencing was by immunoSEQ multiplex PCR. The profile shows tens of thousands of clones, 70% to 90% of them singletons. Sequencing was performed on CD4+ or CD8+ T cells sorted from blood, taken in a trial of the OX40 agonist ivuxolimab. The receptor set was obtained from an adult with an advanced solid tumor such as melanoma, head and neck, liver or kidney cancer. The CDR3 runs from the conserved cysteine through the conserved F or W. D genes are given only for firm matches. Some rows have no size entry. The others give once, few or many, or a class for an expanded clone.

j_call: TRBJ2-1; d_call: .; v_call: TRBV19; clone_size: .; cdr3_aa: CASTTQGIEWGNEQFF; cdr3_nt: TGTGCCAGTACTACCCAGGGGATTGAGTGGGGTAATGAGCAGTTCTTC
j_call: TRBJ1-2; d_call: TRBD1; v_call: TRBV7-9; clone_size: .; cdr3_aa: CASSHGTGIGYTF; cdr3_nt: TGTGCCAGCAGCCATGGGACAGGGATTGGCTACACCTTC
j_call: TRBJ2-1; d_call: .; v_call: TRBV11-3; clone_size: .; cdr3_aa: CASSLDDAPEQFF; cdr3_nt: TGTGCCAGCAGCTTAGATGATGCGCCGGAGCAGTTCTTC
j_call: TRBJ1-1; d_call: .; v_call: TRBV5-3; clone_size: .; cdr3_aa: CARSLIGAGFRDTEAFF; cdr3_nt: TGTGCCAGAAGCTTGATAGGGGCAGGGTTTCGTGACACTGAAGCTTTCTTT
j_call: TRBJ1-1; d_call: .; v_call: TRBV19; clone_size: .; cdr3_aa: CASRGGPTEAFF; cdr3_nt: TGTGCCAGTAGGGGGGGGCCGACTGAAGCTTTCTTT
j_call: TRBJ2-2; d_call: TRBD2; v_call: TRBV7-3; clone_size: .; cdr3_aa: CASSLNREGGLTGELFF; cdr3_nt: TGTGCCAGCAGCTTAAACCGGGAGGGGGGCCTCACCGGGGAGCTGTTTTTT
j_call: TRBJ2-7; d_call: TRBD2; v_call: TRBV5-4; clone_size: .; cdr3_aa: CASSLGTSGGYEQYF; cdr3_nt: TGTGCCAGCAGCTTGGGAACTAGCGGGGGATACGAGCAGTACTTC
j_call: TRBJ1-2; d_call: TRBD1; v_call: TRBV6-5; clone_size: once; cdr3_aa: CASSLDREDGYTF; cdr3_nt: TGTGCCAGCAGCCTCGACAGGGAGGATGGCTACACCTTC
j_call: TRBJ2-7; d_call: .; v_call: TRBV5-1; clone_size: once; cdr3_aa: CASSLQGYEQYF; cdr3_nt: TGCGCCAGCAGCTTACAGGGTTACGAGCAGTACTTC
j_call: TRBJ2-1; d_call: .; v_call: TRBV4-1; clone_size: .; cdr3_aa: CASSRATGYNEQFF; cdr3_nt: TGCGCCAGCAGCCGCGCAACTGGGTACAATGAGCAGTTCTTC
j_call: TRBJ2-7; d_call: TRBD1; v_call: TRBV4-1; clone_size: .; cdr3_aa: CASSQAGGYYEQYF; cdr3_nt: TGCGCCAGCAGCCAGGCAGGGGGCTACTACGAGCAGTACTTC
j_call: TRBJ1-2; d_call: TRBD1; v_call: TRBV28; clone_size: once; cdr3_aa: CASSLRDRGQVGYTF; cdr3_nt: TGTGCCAGCAGTTTAAGGGACAGGGGACAAGTTGGCTACACCTTC
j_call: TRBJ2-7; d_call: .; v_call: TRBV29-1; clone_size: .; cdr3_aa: CSVVGSSYEQYF; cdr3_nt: TGCAGCGTTGTTGGGTCTTCCTACGAGCAGTACTTC
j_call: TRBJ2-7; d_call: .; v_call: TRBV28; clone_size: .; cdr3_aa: CASSLSGYEQYF; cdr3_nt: TGTGCCAGCAGTTTATCAGGCTACGAGCAGTACTTC
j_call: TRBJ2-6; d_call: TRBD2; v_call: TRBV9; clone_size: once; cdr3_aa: CARSGGNGLAGVQGANVLTF; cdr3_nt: TGTGCCCGCAGCGGGGGAAACGGACTAGCGGGAGTCCAGGGGGCCAACGTCCTGACTTTC
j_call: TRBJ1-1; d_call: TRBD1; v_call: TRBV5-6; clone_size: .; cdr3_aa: CASSLGQGVWAFF; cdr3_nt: TGTGCCAGCAGCTTAGGACAGGGGGTTTGGGCTTTCTTT
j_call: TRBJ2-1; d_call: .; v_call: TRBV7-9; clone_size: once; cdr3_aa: CASSLAGSSYNEQFF; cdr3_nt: TGTGCCAGCAGCTTAGCAGGGAGCTCCTACAATGAGCAGTTCTTC
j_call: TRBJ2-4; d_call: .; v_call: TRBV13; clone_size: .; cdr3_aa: CASSLQGMDIQYF; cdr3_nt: TGTGCCAGCAGCTTACAGGGGATGGACATTCAGTACTTC
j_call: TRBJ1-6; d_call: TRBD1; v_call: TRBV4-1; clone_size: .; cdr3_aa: CASSQVSGGGNSPLHF; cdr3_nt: TGCGCCAGCAGCCAAGTTTCAGGGGGAGGTAATTCACCCCTCCACTTT
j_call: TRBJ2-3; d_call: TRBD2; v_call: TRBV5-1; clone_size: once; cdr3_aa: CASSWGLASTDTQYF; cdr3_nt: TGCGCCAGCAGCTGGGGACTAGCGAGCACAGATACGCAGTATTTT
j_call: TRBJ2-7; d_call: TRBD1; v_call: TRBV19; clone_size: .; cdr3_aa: CASTAGQGVFSDEQYF; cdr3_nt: TGTGCCAGTACGGCTGGACAGGGTGTATTTTCGGACGAGCAGTACTTC
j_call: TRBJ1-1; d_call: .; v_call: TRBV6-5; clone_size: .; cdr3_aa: CASTPWGNTEAFF; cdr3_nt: TGTGCCAGCACCCCATGGGGGAACACTGAAGCTTTCTTT
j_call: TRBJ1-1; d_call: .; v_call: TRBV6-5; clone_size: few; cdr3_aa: CASSYQGTNTEAFF; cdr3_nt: TGTGCCAGCAGTTATCAGGGAACGAACACTGAAGCTTTCTTT
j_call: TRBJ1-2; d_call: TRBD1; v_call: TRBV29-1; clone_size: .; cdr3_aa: CSVAKDRANYGYTF; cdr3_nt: TGCAGCGTTGCCAAGGACAGGGCTAACTATGGCTACACCTTC
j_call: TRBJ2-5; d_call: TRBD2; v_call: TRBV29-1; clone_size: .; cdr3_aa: CSVKGLAGVPQETQYF; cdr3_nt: TGCAGCGTGAAGGGACTAGCGGGAGTGCCTCAAGAGACCCAGTACTTC
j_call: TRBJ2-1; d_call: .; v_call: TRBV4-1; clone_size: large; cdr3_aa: CASRLGNNEQFF; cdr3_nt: TGCGCCAGCAGACTGGGAAACAATGAGCAGTTCTTC
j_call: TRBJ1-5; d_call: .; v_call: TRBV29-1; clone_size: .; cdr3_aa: CSVWQGNNQPQHF; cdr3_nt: TGCAGCGTCTGGCAGGGAAACAATCAGCCCCAGCATTTT
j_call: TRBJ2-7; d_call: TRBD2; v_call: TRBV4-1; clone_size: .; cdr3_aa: CASSQGAGGIYEQYF; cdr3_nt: TGCGCCAGCAGCCAAGGGGCGGGGGGGATTTACGAGCAGTACTTC
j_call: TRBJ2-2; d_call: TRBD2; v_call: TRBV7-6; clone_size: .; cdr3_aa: CASSLTSENTGELFF; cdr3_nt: TGTGCCAGCAGCCTGACTAGCGAGAACACCGGGGAGCTGTTTTTT
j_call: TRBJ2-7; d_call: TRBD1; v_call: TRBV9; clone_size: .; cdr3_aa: CASSFRDRVPNEQYF; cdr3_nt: TGTGCCAGCAGCTTCCGGGACAGGGTTCCCAACGAGCAGTACTTC
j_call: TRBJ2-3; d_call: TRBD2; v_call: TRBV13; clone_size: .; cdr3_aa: CASRSGGAPDTQYF; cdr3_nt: TGTGCCAGCAGAAGCGGGGGGGCCCCAGATACGCAGTATTTT
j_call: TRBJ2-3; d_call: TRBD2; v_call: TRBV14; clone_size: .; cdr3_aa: CASSQVRLARGIDTQYF; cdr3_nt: TGTGCCAGCAGCCAAGTCCGACTAGCGAGGGGGATAGATACGCAGTATTTT
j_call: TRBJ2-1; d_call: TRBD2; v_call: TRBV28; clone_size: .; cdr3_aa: CASRLTSGSVWDNEQFF; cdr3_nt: TGTGCCAGCCGCCTCACTAGCGGGAGCGTTTGGGACAATGAGCAGTTCTTC
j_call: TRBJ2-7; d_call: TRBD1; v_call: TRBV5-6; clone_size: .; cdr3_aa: CASSSGQGYEQYF; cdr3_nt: TGTGCCAGCAGCTCGGGACAGGGGTACGAGCAGTACTTC
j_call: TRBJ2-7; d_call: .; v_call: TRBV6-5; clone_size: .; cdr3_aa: CASRSNRRYEQYF; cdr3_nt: TGTGCCAGCAGAAGTAATCGACGCTACGAGCAGTACTTC
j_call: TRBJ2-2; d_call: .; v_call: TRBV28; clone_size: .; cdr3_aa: CASSQGGELFF; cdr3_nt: TGTGCCAGCAGTCAAGGCGGGGAGCTGTTTTTT
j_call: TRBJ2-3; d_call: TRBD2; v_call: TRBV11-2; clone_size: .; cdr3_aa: CASSLGLAGADTQYF; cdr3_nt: TGTGCCAGCAGCTTGGGACTAGCGGGAGCAGATACGCAGTATTTT
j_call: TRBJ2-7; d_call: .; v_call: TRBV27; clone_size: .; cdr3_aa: CASSPGVNYEQYF; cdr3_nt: TGTGCCAGCAGTCCAGGGGTGAACTACGAGCAGTACTTC
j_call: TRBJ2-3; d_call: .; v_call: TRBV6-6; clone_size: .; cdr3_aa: CASRSSEDYTQYF; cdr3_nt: TGTGCCAGCAGGTCGTCGGAGGATTATACGCAGTATTTT
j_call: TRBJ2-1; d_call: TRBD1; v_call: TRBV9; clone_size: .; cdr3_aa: CASSVGQGNFEQFF; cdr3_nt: TGTGCCAGCAGCGTGGGACAGGGTAATTTTGAGCAGTTCTTC
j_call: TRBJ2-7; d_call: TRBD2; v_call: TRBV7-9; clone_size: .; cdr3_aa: CASSSGLAGVGEQYF; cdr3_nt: TGTGCCAGCAGCTCGGGACTAGCGGGAGTCGGCGAGCAGTACTTC
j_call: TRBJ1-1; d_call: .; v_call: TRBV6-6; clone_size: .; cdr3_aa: CASTQSDEAFF; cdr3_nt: TGTGCCAGCACCCAGAGTGATGAAGCTTTCTTT
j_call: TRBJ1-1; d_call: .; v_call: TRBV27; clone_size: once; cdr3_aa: CASSLGRNTEAFF; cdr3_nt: TGTGCCAGCAGTTTAGGGCGGAACACTGAAGCTTTCTTT
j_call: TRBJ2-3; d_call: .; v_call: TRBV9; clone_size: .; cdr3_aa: CASSPSSDTQYF; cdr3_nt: TGTGCCAGCAGCCCGTCATCGGATACGCAGTATTTT
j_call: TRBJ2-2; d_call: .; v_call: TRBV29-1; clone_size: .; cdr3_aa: CSVILGNTGELFF; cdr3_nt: TGCAGCGTGATCCTAGGTAACACCGGGGAGCTGTTTTTT
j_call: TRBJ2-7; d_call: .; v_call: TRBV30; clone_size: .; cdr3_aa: CAWTGDAYEQYF; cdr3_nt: TGTGCCTGGACAGGGGATGCCTACGAGCAGTACTTC
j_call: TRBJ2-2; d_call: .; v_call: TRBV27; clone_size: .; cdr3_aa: CAAQYGGELFF; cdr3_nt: TGTGCCGCCCAATATGGCGGGGAGCTGTTTTTT
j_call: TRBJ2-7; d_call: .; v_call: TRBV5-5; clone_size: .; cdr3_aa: CASSLSQGSYEQYF; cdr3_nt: TGTGCCAGCAGCTTGAGCCAGGGTTCCTACGAGCAGTACTTC
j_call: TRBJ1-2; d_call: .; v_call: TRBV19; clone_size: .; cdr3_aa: CASSIAGDNYGYTF; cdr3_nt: TGTGCCAGTAGTATAGCTGGGGATAACTATGGCTACACCTTC
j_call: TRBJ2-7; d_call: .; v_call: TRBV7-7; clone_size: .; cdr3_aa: CASSPGGFYEQYF; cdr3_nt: TGTGCTAGCAGCCCGGGGGGCTTCTACGAGCAGTACTTC